These T cell receptor beta chains were read from a single sample in a study of blood T cell repertoires in COVID-19. Profiled with immunoSEQ multiplex PCR; TCRdb holds only in-frame clones, not every one. This table holds over 250,000 clones, around nine tenths found once. The sequencing input was PBMCs or T cells enriched from blood (not recorded which). The receptors originated from a woman under 30 who had recovered from COVID-19. Both conserved end residues are part of each CDR3.

TRBJ2-3	TRBV6-1	CASREGLAGDTQYF
TRBJ2-7	TRBV5-4	CASSPGTSGRSSF
TRBJ1-2	TRBV6-5	CASSFGQGGYGYTF
TRBJ2-1	TRBV28	CASSGTSSSSYNEQFF
TRBJ2-7	TRBV7-9	CASSATSGPIYEQYF
TRBJ2-7	TRBV4-1	CASSPRDRSGYEQYF
TRBJ2-7	TRBV7-9	CASSLDAGQGNEQYF
TRBJ2-4	TRBV2	CASRGTGIAKNIQYF
TRBJ2-7	TRBV5-1	CASSETSGSYEQYF
TRBJ1-5	TRBV5-6	CASSLRGRSNQPQHF
TRBJ2-7	TRBV4-1	CASSQEGAWTDNYEQYF
TRBJ1-2	TRBV4-1	CASSQDRRQGYGYTF
TRBJ2-1	TRBV5-1	CASSLSRLAGGVNEQFF
TRBJ1-2	TRBV4-3	CASSQLGGFYGYTF
TRBJ2-1	TRBV27	CASSSGTGDNEQFF
TRBJ2-3	TRBV7-3	CASSLNAGALTDTQYF
TRBJ2-3	TRBV25-1	CASSDNIGTSGKDTQYF
TRBJ2-1	TRBV4-2	CASSHPRTATTYNEQFF
TRBJ2-7	TRBV23-1	CASTLRRGGYEQYF
TRBJ2-5	TRBV10-3	CAISEPNSGGGETQYF
TRBJ2-7	TRBV7-9	CASKGGSEQYF
TRBJ2-3	TRBV18	CASSPPPSSHTDTQYF
TRBJ2-1	TRBV27	CASSLWLAGSNEQFF
TRBJ2-1	TRBV27	CASRRPSGMGNEQFF
TRBJ2-7	TRBV7-6	CASSLESGTYEQYF
TRBJ2-5	TRBV5-1	CASSILAGVQETQYF
TRBJ1-2	TRBV5-4	CASSLDTGSYGYTF
TRBJ2-1	TRBV5-1	CASSLEDRGLDEQFF
TRBJ2-5	TRBV7-2	CASSAGPAAQETQYF
TRBJ2-6	TRBV5-4	CASSRAPSGANVLTF
TRBJ2-1	TRBV29-1	CSVETSGADNEQFF
TRBJ1-2	TRBV25-1	CASGQEERGYTF
TRBJ1-2	TRBV18	CASSSGQGDYGYTF
TRBJ2-2	TRBV7-6	CASSSTPLGRGNTGELFF
TRBJ1-5	TRBV13	CASSPTPNQPQHF
TRBJ1-4	TRBV9	CASSVRSGDATNEKLFF
TRBJ2-1	TRBV7-3	CASSSPPAPEQFF
TRBJ2-3	TRBV6-5	CASSYSSGSGTDTQYF
TRBJ1-2	TRBV6-5	CASSRTASGEGYTF
TRBJ2-7	TRBV3-1/TRBV3-2	CASSQRTSGRAQQYF
TRBJ2-3	TRBV5-4	CASSSTTDTTDTQYF
TRBJ2-3	TRBV19	CASSPRALAGSTDTQYF
TRBJ2-1	TRBV6-5	CASSFGGEALYNEQFF
TRBJ1-2	TRBV19	CASSIARQPGHIYGYTF
TRBJ2-3	TRBV12-3/TRBV12-4	CASSRITDTQYF
TRBJ2-7	TRBV4-3	CASSHSGTGAYEQYF
TRBJ2-1	TRBV27	CASSLSVMDRRQFF
TRBJ2-1	TRBV7-3	CASSSIPTSGRNYNEQFF